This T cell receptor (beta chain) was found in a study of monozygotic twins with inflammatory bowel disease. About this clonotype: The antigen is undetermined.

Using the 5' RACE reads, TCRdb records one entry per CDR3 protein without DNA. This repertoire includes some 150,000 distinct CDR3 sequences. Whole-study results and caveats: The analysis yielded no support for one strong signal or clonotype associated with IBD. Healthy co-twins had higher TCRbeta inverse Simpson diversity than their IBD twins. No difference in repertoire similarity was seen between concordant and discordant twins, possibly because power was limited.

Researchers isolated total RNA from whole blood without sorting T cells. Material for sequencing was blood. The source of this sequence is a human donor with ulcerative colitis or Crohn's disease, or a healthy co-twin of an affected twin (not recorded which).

The CDR3 reads CASTRQGYDEQFF. The rearrangement joins TRBV6-6 to TRBJ2-1; there is no DNA to check the TCRdb D call of TRBD1. The CDR3 totals 13 residues. Germline loops: CDR1 MNHNY, CDR2 SVGAGI (reference sequence).